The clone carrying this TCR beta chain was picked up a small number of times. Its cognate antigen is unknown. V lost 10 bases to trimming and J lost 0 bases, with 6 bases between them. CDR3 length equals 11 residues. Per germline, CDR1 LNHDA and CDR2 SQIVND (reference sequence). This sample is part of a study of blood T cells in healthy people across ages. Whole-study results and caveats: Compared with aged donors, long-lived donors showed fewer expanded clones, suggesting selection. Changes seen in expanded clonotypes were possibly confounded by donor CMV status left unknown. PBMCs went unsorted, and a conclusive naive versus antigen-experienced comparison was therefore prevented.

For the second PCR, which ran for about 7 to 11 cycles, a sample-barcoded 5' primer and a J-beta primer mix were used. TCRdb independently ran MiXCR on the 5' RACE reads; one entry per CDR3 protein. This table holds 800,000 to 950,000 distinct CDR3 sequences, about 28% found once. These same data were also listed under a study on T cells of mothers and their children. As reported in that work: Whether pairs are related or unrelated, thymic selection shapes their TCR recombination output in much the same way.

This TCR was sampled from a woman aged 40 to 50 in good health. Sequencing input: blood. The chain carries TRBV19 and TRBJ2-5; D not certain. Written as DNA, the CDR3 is TGTGCCACAAACAACCAAGAGACCCAGTACTTC. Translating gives CATNNQETQYF.